The text below deals with one TCR beta chain. This clone came up once. Its antigen remains unidentified. Base qualities are not provided; no much larger clone lies one nucleotide away. Genomic DNA was extracted from sorted cells for sequencing of the TCRbeta CDR3 region. TCRbeta CDR3 regions were sequenced using the immunoSEQ Assay. TCRdb's version of the immuneACCESS table is confined to in-frame rearrangements and falls short of the full clone set. An unresolved V gene accounts for under half of the shortfall where checked; the remainder is of unknown origin. This sample is represented by tens of thousands of clones; over 75% of them were singletons. The ten largest clones add up to roughly 5% of the sample. Patients with autoimmune disease history or receiving systemic immunosuppression were excluded from the trial. In every dose cohort, peripheral blood was drawn for TCR sequencing at baseline, cycle 4 day 1, and cycle 7 day 1. Samples came from an open-label, multicenter, first-in-human phase I dose-escalation trial of ivuxolimab. Adults with locally advanced or metastatic melanoma, renal cell carcinoma, hepatocellular carcinoma or head and neck squamous cell carcinoma were enrolled in the trial. CD4+ and CD8+ T cells were sorted separately from peripheral blood before TCR sequencing.

This sample was included in a study of OX40 agonist ivuxolimab in advanced cancers. In terms of the full investigation: Ivuxolimab was a fully human IgG2 agonistic monoclonal antibody targeting the costimulatory receptor OX40 (CD134). Of the approximately 50 dose-escalation patients, hepatocellular carcinoma was present in around 19, melanoma in about 15, renal cell carcinoma in 9 and head and neck cancer in 9. In the dose-escalation cohort, about four fifths of patients were male, and the mean age was 60 years with a range of about 20 to 80. The point of sequencing TCRbeta in the periphery was to test whether ivuxolimab changed TCR sequence diversity and drove clonal T-cell expansion. The paper reports the monotherapy dose-escalation portion (N of about 56 patients) of the phase I ivuxolimab trial. Three dose-escalation patients achieved partial responses, one with hepatocellular carcinoma and two with cutaneous melanoma. Intravenous ivuxolimab was administered to patients every 2 weeks at six dose levels: 0.01, 0.1, 0.3, 1.5, 3 and 10 mg/kg. Patients were allowed to have had prior anti-PD-1, anti-PD-L1 or anti-CTLA-4 therapy, and about 40% of the dose-escalation patients had been treated with checkpoint inhibitors.

General findings and caveats noted by the study authors: Low levels of normalized T-cell clonal expansion were also shown by some nonresponding patients. After ivuxolimab, expanded clones were on average more numerous among CD8+ T cells than among CD4+ T cells. In the 0.1-3.0 mg/kg groups, partial responders had among the lowest normalized peripheral clonal expansion, particularly in CD8+ T cells. The antigen specificity of the peripheral T cells that underwent clonal expansion was not determined. Clonal expansion of both CD4+ and CD8+ blood T cells was observed from baseline to week 6 at doses 0.1 to 3.0 mg/kg.

V is cut back by 6 bases and J by 2 bases, with 7 bases in the junction unmatched. The CDR3 sequence holds 15 residues, the cysteine and phenylalanine included. The CDR3 DNA has 45 bases and is translated from base 1. According to the germline V gene, CDR1 reads SNHLY and CDR2 reads FYNNEI. This receptor was identified in an adult with an advanced solid tumor such as melanoma, head and neck, liver or kidney cancer. Recombination connected TRBV2 to TRBJ2-7, with 10 bases in between that match TRBD2. This specimen consisted of CD4+ or CD8+ T cells sorted from blood, obtained in a trial of the OX40 agonist ivuxolimab. The bases read TGTGCCAGCAGGGGGGGACTAGCGCTCACCTACGAGCAGTACTTC. It is translated as CASRGGLALTYEQYF.